This TCR beta chain was captured by sequencing in a study of blood T cell repertoires in COVID-19. Study background: Some COVID-19 samples were acute and others convalescent; all came from the United States, Italy and Spain. PBMCs, B-cell-depleted T cells, or T cells were the source of the cDNA or gDNA that made up the material.

Study members were between about 18 and 95 years old and lived in 20 to 25 US regions. CDR3 length: 16 residues. The germline CDR1 and CDR2 sequences are SEHNR and FQNEAQ (reference sequence). V was cut by 3 bases and J by 0 bases, with 12 bases left in between. Original processing methods: Amplification of reference gene primers provided the estimated nucleated cell counts. Sequenced by immunoSEQ multiplex PCR; TCRdb stores in-frame clones only, minus some. The V and J calls and the clone size are those of that table, but D and trimming were determined from the DNA. The sample contains roughly 200,000 clones, 86% of which appear only once.

The J gene is TRBJ2-1, the V gene TRBV7-9, with D maybe TRBD2 (5 bases). Sample: PBMCs or T cells enriched from blood (not recorded which). This sequence was found in a man aged 35-49 years with acute COVID-19. The CDR3 loop is CASSFQRPSSYNEQFF. The DNA for the CDR3 is TGTGCCAGCAGCTTTCAGCGGCCTAGCTCCTACAATGAGCAGTTCTTC.